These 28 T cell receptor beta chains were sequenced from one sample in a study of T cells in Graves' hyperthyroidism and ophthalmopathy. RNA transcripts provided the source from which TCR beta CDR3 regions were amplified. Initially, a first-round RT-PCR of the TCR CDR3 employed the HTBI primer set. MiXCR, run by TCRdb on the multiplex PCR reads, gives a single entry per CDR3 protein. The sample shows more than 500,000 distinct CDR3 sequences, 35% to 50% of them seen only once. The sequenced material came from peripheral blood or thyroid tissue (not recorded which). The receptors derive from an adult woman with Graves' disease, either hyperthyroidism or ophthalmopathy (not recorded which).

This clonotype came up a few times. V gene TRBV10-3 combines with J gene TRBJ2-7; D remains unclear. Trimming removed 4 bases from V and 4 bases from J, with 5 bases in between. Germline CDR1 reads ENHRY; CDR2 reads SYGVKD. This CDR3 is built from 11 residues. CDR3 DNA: TGTGCCATCAGTGCGAGGTACGAGCAGTACTTC. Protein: CAISARYEQYF.

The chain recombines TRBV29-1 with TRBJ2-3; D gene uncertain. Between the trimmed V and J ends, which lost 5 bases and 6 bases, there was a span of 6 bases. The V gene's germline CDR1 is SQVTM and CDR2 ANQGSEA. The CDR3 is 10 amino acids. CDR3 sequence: CSVSWDTQYF. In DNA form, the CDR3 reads TGCAGCGTTAGTTGGGATACGCAGTATTTT.

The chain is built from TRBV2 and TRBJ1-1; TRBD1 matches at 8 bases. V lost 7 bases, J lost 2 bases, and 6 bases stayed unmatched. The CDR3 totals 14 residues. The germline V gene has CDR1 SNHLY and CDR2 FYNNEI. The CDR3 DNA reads TGTGCCAGCACGACAGGGACAGGTAACACTGAAGCTTTCTTT. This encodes CASTTGTGNTEAFF.

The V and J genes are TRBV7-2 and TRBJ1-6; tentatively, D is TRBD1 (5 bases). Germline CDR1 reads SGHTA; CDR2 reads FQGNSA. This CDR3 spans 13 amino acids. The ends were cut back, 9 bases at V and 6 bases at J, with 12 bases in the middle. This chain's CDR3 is CARLRVTNSPLHF. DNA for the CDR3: TGTGCCAGACTCAGGGTCACTAATTCACCCCTCCACTTT.

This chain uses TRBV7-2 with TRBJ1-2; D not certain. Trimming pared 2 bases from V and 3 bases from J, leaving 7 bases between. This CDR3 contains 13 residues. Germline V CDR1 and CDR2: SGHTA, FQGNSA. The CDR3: CASSLWTDYGYTF. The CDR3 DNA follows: TGTGCCAGCAGCTTATGGACGGACTATGGCTACACCTTC.

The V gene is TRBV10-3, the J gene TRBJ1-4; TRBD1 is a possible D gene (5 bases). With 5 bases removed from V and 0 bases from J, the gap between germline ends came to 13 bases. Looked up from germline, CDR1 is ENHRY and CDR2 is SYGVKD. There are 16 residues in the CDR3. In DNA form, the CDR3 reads TGTGCCATCAGTAAGGGTGGGGGATCAACTAATGAAAAACTGTTTTTT. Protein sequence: CAISKGGGSTNEKLFF.

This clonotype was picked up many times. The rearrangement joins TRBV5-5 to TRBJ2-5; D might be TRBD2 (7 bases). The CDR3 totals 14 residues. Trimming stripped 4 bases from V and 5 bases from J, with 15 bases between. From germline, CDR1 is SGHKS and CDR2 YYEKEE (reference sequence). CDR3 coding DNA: TGTGCCAGCAGCCCCCGGGGGGCCCCTGAGACCCAGTACTTC. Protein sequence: CASSPRGAPETQYF. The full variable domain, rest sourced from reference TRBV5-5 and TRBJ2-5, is DAGVTQSPTHLIKTRGQQVTLRCSPISGHKSVSWYQQVLGQGPQFIFQYYEKEERGRGNFPDRFSARQFPNYSSELNVNALLLGDSALYLCASSPRGAPETQYFGPGTRLLVL.

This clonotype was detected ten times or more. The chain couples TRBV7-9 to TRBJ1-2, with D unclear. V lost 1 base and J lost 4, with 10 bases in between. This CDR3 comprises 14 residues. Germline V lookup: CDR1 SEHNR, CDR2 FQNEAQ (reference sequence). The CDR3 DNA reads TGTGCCAGCAGCTTAGAAGGGATACCCTATGGCTACACCTTC. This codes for CASSLEGIPYGYTF.

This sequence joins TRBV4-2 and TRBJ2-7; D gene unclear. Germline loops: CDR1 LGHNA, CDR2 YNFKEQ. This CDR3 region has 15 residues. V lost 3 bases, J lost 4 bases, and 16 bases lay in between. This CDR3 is CASSQKPGPTYEQYF. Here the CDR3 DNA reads TGTGCCAGCAGCCAGAAACCGGGTCCAACGTACGAGCAGTACTTC.

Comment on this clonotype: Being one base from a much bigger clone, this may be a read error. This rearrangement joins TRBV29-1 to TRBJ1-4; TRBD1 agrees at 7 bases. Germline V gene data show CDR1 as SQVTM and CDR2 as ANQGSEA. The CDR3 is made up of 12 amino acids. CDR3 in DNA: TGCAGCGGGGGACAGCCTAATGGAAAACTGTTTTTT. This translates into CSGGQPNGKLFF. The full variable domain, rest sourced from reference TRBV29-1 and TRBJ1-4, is SAVISQKPSRDICQRGTSLTIQCQVDSQVTMMFWYRQQPGQSLTLIATANQGSEATYESGFVIDKFPISRPNLTFSTLTVSNMSPEDSSIYLCSGGQPNGKLFFGSGTQLSVL.

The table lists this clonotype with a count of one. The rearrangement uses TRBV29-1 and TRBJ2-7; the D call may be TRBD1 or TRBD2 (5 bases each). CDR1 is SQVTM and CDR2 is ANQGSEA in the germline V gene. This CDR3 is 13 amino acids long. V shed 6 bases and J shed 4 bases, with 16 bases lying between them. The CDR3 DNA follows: TGCAGCGTGGGGGTGCCTTCAATGTACGAGCAGTACTTC. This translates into CSVGVPSMYEQYF.

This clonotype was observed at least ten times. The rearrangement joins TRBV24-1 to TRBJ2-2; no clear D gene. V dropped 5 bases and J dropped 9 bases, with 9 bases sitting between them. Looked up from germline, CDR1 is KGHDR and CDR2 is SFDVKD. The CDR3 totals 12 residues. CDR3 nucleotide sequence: TGTGCCACCAGTGCTCCGTCCCGGGAGCTGTTTTTT. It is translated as CATSAPSRELFF.

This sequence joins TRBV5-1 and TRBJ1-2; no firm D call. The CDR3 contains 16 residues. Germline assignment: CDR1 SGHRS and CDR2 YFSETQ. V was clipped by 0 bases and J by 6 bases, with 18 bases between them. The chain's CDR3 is CASSLGKPAINNGYTF. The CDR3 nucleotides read TGCGCCAGCAGCTTGGGCAAACCAGCGATCAACAATGGCTACACCTTC.

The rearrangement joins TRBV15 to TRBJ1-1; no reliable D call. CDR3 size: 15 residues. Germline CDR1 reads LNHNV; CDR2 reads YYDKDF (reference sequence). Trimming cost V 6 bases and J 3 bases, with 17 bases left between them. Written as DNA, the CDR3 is TGTGCCACCAGGATTGGGAGTGGTGGGTACACTGAAGCTTTCTTT. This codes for CATRIGSGGYTEAFF.

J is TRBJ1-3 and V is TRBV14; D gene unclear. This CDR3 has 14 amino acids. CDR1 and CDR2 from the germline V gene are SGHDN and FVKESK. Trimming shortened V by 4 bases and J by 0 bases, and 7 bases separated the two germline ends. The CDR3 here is CASSPTLSGNTIYF. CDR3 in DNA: TGTGCCAGCAGCCCGACCCTCTCTGGAAACACCATATATTTT.

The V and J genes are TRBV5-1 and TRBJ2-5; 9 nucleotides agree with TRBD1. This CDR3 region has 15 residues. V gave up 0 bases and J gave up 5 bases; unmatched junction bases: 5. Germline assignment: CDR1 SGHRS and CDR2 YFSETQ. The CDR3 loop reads CASSLAQGAGETQYF. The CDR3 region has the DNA TGCGCCAGCAGCTTGGCACAGGGGGCTGGTGAGACCCAGTACTTC.

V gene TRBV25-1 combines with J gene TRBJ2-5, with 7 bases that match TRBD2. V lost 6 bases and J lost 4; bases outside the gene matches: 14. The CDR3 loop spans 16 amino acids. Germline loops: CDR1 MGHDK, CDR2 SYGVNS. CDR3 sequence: CASSQLTGTTLETQYF. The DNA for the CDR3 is TGTGCCAGCAGCCAACTAACCGGGACTACCTTAGAGACCCAGTACTTC.

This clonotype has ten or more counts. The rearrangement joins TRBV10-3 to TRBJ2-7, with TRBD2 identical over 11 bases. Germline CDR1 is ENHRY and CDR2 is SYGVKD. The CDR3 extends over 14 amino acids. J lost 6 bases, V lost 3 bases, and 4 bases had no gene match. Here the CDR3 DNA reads TGTGCCATCAGTGATTATCTAGCGGGAGGCGAGCAGTACTTC. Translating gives CAISDYLAGGEQYF.

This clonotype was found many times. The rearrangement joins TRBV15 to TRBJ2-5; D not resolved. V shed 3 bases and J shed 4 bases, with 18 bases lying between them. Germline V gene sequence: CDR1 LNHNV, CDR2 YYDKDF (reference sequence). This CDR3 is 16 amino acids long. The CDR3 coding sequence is TGTGCCACCAGCAGGGCCGGCTCTAGGACGGGAGAGACCCAGTACTTC. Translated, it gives CATSRAGSRTGETQYF.

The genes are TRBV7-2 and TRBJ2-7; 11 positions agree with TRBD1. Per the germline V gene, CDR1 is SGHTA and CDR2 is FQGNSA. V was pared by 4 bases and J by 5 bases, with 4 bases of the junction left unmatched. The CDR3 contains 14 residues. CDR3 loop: CASSSGTGGNEQYF. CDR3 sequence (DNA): TGTGCCAGCAGCTCCGGGACAGGGGGAAACGAGCAGTACTTC.

The CDR3 coding sequence is TGTGCCAGCAGCTCATACTTGGTCCCTGAAGCTTTCTTT. It is translated as CASSSYLVPEAFF. The V and J genes are TRBV7-2 and TRBJ1-1; no reliable D call. The CDR3 has 13 residues. CDR1 is SGHTA, CDR2 FQGNSA, per germline. The V gene lost 4 bases and the J gene lost 6 bases, with 12 bases spanning the gap.

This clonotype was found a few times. The CDR3 is CASSSRLPYNSPLHF. The CDR3 DNA reads TGTGCCAGCAGCAGCAGGCTTCCGTATAATTCACCCCTCCACTTT. This chain links TRBV2 with TRBJ1-6; the D is unclear. Germline loops: CDR1 SNHLY, CDR2 FYNNEI. The CDR3 has 15 amino acids. Trimming removed 6 bases from V and 4 bases from J, with 13 bases in between.

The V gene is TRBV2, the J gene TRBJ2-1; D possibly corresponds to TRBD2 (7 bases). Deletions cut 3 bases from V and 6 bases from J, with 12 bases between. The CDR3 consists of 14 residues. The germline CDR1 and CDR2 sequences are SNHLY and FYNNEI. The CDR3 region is CASSEGGGINEQFF. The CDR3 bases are TGTGCCAGCAGTGAGGGAGGGGGTATCAATGAGCAGTTCTTC.

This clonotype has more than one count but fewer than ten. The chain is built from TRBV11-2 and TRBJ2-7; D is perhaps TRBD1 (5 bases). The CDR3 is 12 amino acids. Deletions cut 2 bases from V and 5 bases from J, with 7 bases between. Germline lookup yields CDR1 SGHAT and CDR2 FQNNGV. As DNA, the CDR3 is TGTGCCAGCAGCTTATGGGGCAACGAGCAGTACTTC. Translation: CASSLWGNEQYF.

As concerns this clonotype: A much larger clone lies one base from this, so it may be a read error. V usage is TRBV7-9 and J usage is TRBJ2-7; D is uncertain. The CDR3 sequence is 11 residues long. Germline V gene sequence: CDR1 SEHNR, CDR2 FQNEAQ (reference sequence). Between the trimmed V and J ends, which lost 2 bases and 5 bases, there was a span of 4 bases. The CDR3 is CASSLMHEQYF. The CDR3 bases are TGTGCCAGCAGCTTAATGCACGAGCAGTACTTC.

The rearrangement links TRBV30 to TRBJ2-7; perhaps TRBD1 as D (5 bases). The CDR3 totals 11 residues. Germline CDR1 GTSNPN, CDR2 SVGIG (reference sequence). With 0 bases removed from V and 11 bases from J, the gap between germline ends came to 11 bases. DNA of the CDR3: TGTGCCTGGAGTGTCGAGACAGTAAAGTACTTC. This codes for CAWSVETVKYF.

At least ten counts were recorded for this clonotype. This chain's CDR3 is CASSQTTTNEKLFF. For the CDR3, the DNA is TGCGCCAGCAGCCAGACGACCACTAATGAAAAACTGTTTTTT. The V call is TRBV5-1, the J call TRBJ1-4; no clear D gene. Per the germline V gene, CDR1 is SGHRS and CDR2 is YFSETQ. The CDR3 is 14 residues long. V was pared by 4 bases and J by 2 bases, with 9 bases between.

CDR3 sequence: CASSARTAGQETQYF. CDR3 DNA: TGTGCCAGCAGTGCACGGACAGCCGGCCAAGAGACCCAGTACTTC. The chain carries TRBV6-1 and TRBJ2-5, with a tentative D call TRBD1 (6 bases). The CDR3 extends over 15 amino acids. Trimming removed 4 bases at V and 1 base at J, with 13 bases between. Looked up from germline, CDR1 is MNHNS and CDR2 is SASEGT.